These 28 T cell receptor beta chains came from one sample sequenced in a study of PD-1 blockade in classical Hodgkin lymphoma. There was relapse after autologous stem cell transplantation in every patient, and there was variation in brentuximab vedotin exposure. Here immunoSEQ multiplex PCR was the method, and the copy in TCRdb shows in-frame clones only, minus some. The sample shows under 15,000 clones, approximately 79% of them seen only once. The material was peripheral blood mononuclear cells (PBMCs), obtained at baseline. Receptors were obtained from a human donor with classical Hodgkin lymphoma.

The chain is built from TRBV18 and TRBJ2-7; D ambiguous. CDR1 is KGHSH and CDR2 is LQKENI in the germline V gene. The V and J ends lost 1 base and 0 bases respectively, with 7 bases between them. The CDR3 has 14 residues. CDR3 in DNA: TGTGCCAGCTCACCACGACGAGACTCCTACGAGCAGTACTTC. Amino acids: CASSPRRDSYEQYF.

The chain combines TRBV27 with TRBJ1-5; D gene uncertain. V dropped 4 bases and J dropped 3 bases, with 7 bases sitting between them. CDR3 size: 13 residues. Per the germline V gene, CDR1 is MNHEY and CDR2 is SMNVEV (reference sequence). The CDR3 DNA follows: TGTGCCAGCAGTTCAGGAAACAATCAGCCCCAGCATTTT. Its protein is CASSSGNNQPQHF.

This clone was seen once. CDR3 coding DNA: TGTGCCAGCAGCTTTAGCGGGAGCTCCTACGAGCAGTACTTC. Translating it yields CASSFSGSSYEQYF. V is TRBV7-2 and J is TRBJ2-7; 9 bases fit TRBD2. The ends lost 3 bases at V and 0 bases at J; junction bases unmatched: 0. The germline CDR1 and CDR2 sequences are SGHTA and FQGNSA. This CDR3 region has 14 residues.

The V gene is TRBV7-9, the J gene TRBJ2-5; D remains unclear. CDR1 is SEHNR and CDR2 is FQNEAQ in the germline V gene (reference sequence). This CDR3 is built from 15 residues. V lost 4 bases to trimming and J lost 5 bases, with 17 bases between them. The CDR3 is CASSYRTPQVETQYF. CDR3 nucleotide sequence: TGTGCCAGCAGCTATCGGACGCCCCAAGTGGAGACCCAGTACTTC.

V and J are TRBV20-1 and TRBJ1-2; D unresolved. The CDR3 runs 11 residues. Germline V lookup: CDR1 DFQATT, CDR2 SNEGSKA (reference sequence). Trimming took off 3 bases at V and 7 bases at J, with 9 bases between the two ends. CDR3: CSARDFPGYTF. As DNA, the CDR3 is TGCAGTGCTAGGGACTTCCCTGGCTACACCTTC.

By share, this clone ranks as medium-sized (0.01 to 0.1%). The CDR3 region is CASSEILVSETQYF. CDR3 coding DNA: TGTGCCAGCAGTGAAATCTTAGTAAGTGAGACCCAGTACTTC. The chain uses TRBV6-1 and TRBJ2-5; D ambiguous. V was pared by 2 bases and J by 5 bases, with 12 bases between. Germline V gene lookup returns CDR1 MNHNS and CDR2 SASEGT. CDR3 length: 14 amino acids.

The genes are TRBV28 and TRBJ1-1, with D hard to call. The V end was cut by 4 bases, the J end by 4 bases, with 13 bases between. From germline, CDR1 is MDHEN and CDR2 SYDVKM. CDR3 length: 14 residues. The CDR3 nucleotides are TGTGCCAGCAGTTCCGGGATTCTGGGCACTGAAGCTTTCTTT. It specifies CASSSGILGTEAFF.

In the case of this clone: Relative to the germline gene, one junction end is altered; a read error may explain this. This chain joins TRBV6-5 and TRBJ2-7; D possibly corresponds to TRBD2 (6 bases). The CDR3 length is 13 residues. Germline assignment: CDR1 MNHEY and CDR2 SVGAGI. CDR3 amino acids: CSSSRDSNYEQYF. The CDR3 coding sequence is TGTTCCAGTTCCCGGGACTCCAATTACGAGCAGTACTTC.

The J gene is TRBJ2-2, the V gene TRBV19; tentatively, D is TRBD2 (6 bases). There are 13 residues in the CDR3. V was cut by 3 bases and J by 7 bases, with 9 bases left in between. Germline V lookup: CDR1 LNHDA, CDR2 SQIVND (reference sequence). CDR3 protein: CASSISGVGELFF. CDR3 sequence (DNA): TGTGCCAGTAGTATTAGCGGAGTCGGGGAGCTGTTTTTT.

This chain connects TRBV23-1 to TRBJ2-5, with D perhaps given as TRBD1 or TRBD2 (6 bases each). TRBV23-1 is marked as an open reading frame, function uncertain. The germline V and J ends were trimmed by 0 bases and 0 bases, with 20 bases remaining between them. This CDR3 is built from 19 residues. CDR3 region: CASSQSDRTTGQYQETQYF. The DNA of the CDR3 is TGCGCCAGCAGTCAATCAGACAGGACTACCGGACAGTACCAAGAGACCCAGTACTTC.

V usage is TRBV5-5 and J usage is TRBJ2-2; 9 nucleotides align to TRBD2. The CDR3 is 16 amino acids. J lost 7 bases, V lost 4 bases, and 11 bases had no gene match. Per the germline V gene, CDR1 is SGHKS and CDR2 is YYEKEE (reference sequence). CDR3 sequence: CASSRGAGGFVGELFF. DNA of the CDR3: TGTGCCAGCAGCAGGGGAGCGGGAGGTTTTGTCGGGGAGCTGTTTTTT.

The V call is TRBV7-2, the J call TRBJ2-5, with no clear D. Germline values: CDR1 SGHTA, CDR2 FQGNSA. V lost 6 bases to trimming and J lost 4 bases, with 6 bases between them. The CDR3 is 11 residues long. CDR3 sequence: CASSALETQYF. CDR3 nucleotides: TGTGCCAGCAGTGCTCTAGAGACCCAGTACTTC.

The chain couples TRBV6-6 to TRBJ2-5, with 9 bases that match TRBD2. The CDR3 runs to 14 residues. Germline assignment: CDR1 MNHNY and CDR2 SVGAGI (reference sequence). The trim removed 5 bases at V and 6 bases at J, leaving 7 bases unmatched. DNA of the CDR3: TGTGCCAGCAGTAACCTAGCGGGAAAGAAGACCCAGTACTTC. Its protein product is CASSNLAGKKTQYF.

The chain couples TRBV27 to TRBJ2-7, with TRBD2 as a possible D gene (6 bases). Germline values: CDR1 MNHEY, CDR2 SMNVEV (reference sequence). CDR3 length: 15 residues. V dropped 2 bases and J dropped 8 bases, with 19 bases sitting between them. The CDR3 here is CASSLIGGTGHKQYF. The CDR3 nucleotides read TGTGCCAGCAGTTTAATTGGGGGGACTGGCCACAAGCAGTACTTC.

The V gene is TRBV19, the J gene TRBJ1-5, with D unresolved. Germline CDR1 reads LNHDA; CDR2 reads SQIVND (reference sequence). This CDR3 is built from 13 residues. Trimming stripped 6 bases from V and 3 bases from J, with 9 bases between. CDR3 coding DNA: TGTGCCAGTAGAACCGGGAACAATCAGCCCCAGCATTTT. Translating it yields CASRTGNNQPQHF.

The chain recombines TRBV28 with TRBJ2-1; 10 bases align to TRBD1. The germline CDR1 and CDR2 sequences are MDHEN and SYDVKM. The V segment lost 5 bases and the J segment 4 bases; nucleotides outside the gene matches: 8. CDR3 length equals 16 residues. The CDR3 nucleotides read TGTGCCAGCAGTGACCCCGGGACAGGGGCTTACAATGAGCAGTTCTTC. Protein sequence: CASSDPGTGAYNEQFF.

In this sample, this clone turned up once. The chain recombines TRBV28 with TRBJ2-1; TRBD1 is a possible D gene (5 bases). Germline assignment: CDR1 MDHEN and CDR2 SYDVKM. Between the trimmed V and J ends, which lost 2 bases and 8 bases, there was a span of 13 bases. This CDR3 region has 14 residues. The CDR3 spells CASSLGRAVYEQFF. Written as DNA, the CDR3 is TGTGCCAGCAGTTTAGGCAGGGCCGTATATGAGCAGTTCTTC.

In DNA form, the CDR3 reads TGTGCCAGCAGTTTATTGAGGGGGGAGGGTGGCTACACCTTC. This gives the protein CASSLLRGEGGYTF. This rearrangement joins TRBV28 to TRBJ1-2; D is possibly TRBD1 (6 bases). Germline V lookup: CDR1 MDHEN, CDR2 SYDVKM. The V end lost 1 base, the J end lost 7 bases, and 13 bases lay between the germline ends. This CDR3 has 14 amino acids.

This clone has only a few counts. V and J are TRBV28 and TRBJ2-3, with D tentatively TRBD1 (6 bases). Germline V gene data show CDR1 as MDHEN and CDR2 as SYDVKM. CDR3 size: 15 residues. Trimming took 3 bases from V and 0 from J, leaving 10 bases between them. The CDR3 sequence is CASSFLDRSTDTQYF. In DNA form, the CDR3 reads TGTGCCAGCAGTTTCCTCGACAGGAGCACAGATACGCAGTATTTT.

The V gene is TRBV6-1, the J gene TRBJ2-3, with D tentatively TRBD2 (6 bases). V was shortened by 0 bases and J by 2 bases, with 9 bases between the two germline ends. The CDR3 loop spans 15 amino acids. Germline CDR1 MNHNS, CDR2 SASEGT. The CDR3 DNA is TGTGCCAGCAGTGAAGCCACGGGAGCCACAGATACGCAGTATTTT. This translates into CASSEATGATDTQYF.

The J gene is TRBJ2-7, the V gene TRBV2, with 8 bases lining up with TRBD2. This CDR3 has 14 amino acids. V lost 4 bases and J lost 6; bases outside the gene matches: 8. CDR1 and CDR2 from the germline V gene are SNHLY and FYNNEI. The CDR3 bases are TGTGCCAGCAGTGTGTTGCGGGAGGTGGCCGAGCAGTACTTC. Translating it yields CASSVLREVAEQYF.

The chain combines TRBV19 with TRBJ2-1; 9 bases align to TRBD1. J lost 3 bases, V lost 6 bases, and 9 bases had no gene match. The CDR3 has 16 amino acids. The germline V gene has CDR1 LNHDA and CDR2 SQIVND (reference sequence). The CDR3 coding sequence is TGTGCCAGTAGCACAATACCGGGACAGGGCTACAATGAGCAGTTCTTC. Translation gives CASSTIPGQGYNEQFF. Supplemented by reference TRBV19 and TRBJ2-1, the full variable domain reads DGGITQSPKYLFRKEGQNVTLSCEQNLNHDAMYWYRQDPGQGLRLIYYSQIVNDFQKGDIAEGYSVSREKKESFPLTVTSAQKNPTAFYLCASSTIPGQGYNEQFFGPGTRLTVL.

V gene TRBV5-1 combines with J gene TRBJ2-6; 10 nucleotides agree with TRBD1. V lost 5 bases to trimming and J lost 2 bases; unmatched junction nucleotides: 4. Germline V lookup: CDR1 SGHRS, CDR2 YFSETQ. The CDR3 has 16 residues. CDR3 amino acids: CASRTGGMTGANVLTF. DNA of the CDR3: TGCGCCAGCAGGACAGGGGGCATGACTGGGGCCAACGTCCTGACTTTC.

This chain connects TRBV30 to TRBJ2-2, with 8 nucleotides matching TRBD2. CDR3 length: 16 residues. Germline V gives CDR1 GTSNPN, CDR2 SVGIG (reference sequence). V lost 4 bases and J lost 3; bases outside the gene matches: 10. CDR3 in amino acids: CAWTREGLAYTGELFF. The DNA for the CDR3 is TGTGCCTGGACCCGGGAGGGGCTCGCCTACACCGGGGAGCTGTTTTTT.

The rearrangement uses TRBV10-3 and TRBJ1-1; D not certain. The germline gives CDR1 ENHRY, CDR2 SYGVKD. The germline V and J ends were trimmed by 6 bases and 5 bases, with 16 bases remaining between them. The CDR3 contains 14 residues. In DNA, the CDR3 is TGTGCCATCAGCGAAACACCGGGCGGTACTGAAGCTTTCTTT. Residues: CAISETPGGTEAFF.

This clone was seen a single time. V gene TRBV2 combines with J gene TRBJ2-1; a weak D match, TRBD2 (5 bases). The CDR3 loop spans 12 amino acids. V lost 3 bases and J 5 bases, leaving 5 bases between the germline ends. CDR1 is SNHLY and CDR2 is FYNNEI in the germline V gene. The CDR3 DNA sequence: TGTGCCAGCAGTGACGGGAACAATGAGCAGTTCTTC. This sequence encodes CASSDGNNEQFF.

J is TRBJ2-2 and V is TRBV9; 14 bases match TRBD2. With 0 bases clipped from V and 4 bases from J, the junction kept 8 bases outside the gene matches. Germline values: CDR1 SGDLS, CDR2 YYNGEE. The CDR3 consists of 19 residues. The CDR3, as DNA: TGTGCCAGCAGCGTAGATGTTGGACTAGCGGGAGGAGGCACCGGGGAGCTGTTTTTT. Translating it yields CASSVDVGLAGGGTGELFF. The complete variable domain, with remaining parts taken from reference TRBV9 and TRBJ2-2, reads DSGVTQTPKHLITATGQRVTLRCSPRSGDLSVYWYQQSLDQGLQFLIQYYNGEERAKGNILERFSAQQFPDLHSELNLSSLELGDSALYFCASSVDVGLAGGGTGELFFGEGSRLTVL.

The genes are TRBV18 and TRBJ2-7, with unresolved D. V lost 3 bases, J lost 2 bases, and 11 bases lay in between. This CDR3 contains 14 residues. Germline V gene sequence: CDR1 KGHSH, CDR2 LQKENI. CDR3 loop: CASSPEAATYEQYF. CDR3 sequence (DNA): TGTGCCAGCTCACCCGAGGCAGCGACCTACGAGCAGTACTTC.